The 7 T cell receptor beta chains below all came from one sample that was sequenced in a study of cytomegalovirus exposure and HLA in healthy donors. Primers: 60 Vbeta forward and 13 Jbeta reverse. The method was immunoSEQ multiplex PCR; TCRdb's version includes in-frame clones alone and lacks a portion of them. The sample records approximately 78,000 clones, 60% to 75% being singletons. Sequencing was carried out using PBMCs. The source is a man aged 40-49 years in good health and CMV-seropositive.

The rearrangement joins TRBV4-2 to TRBJ2-3; tentative D call: TRBD1 (6 bases). This CDR3 is built from 12 residues. The V gene lost 1 base and the J gene lost 11 bases, with 10 bases spanning the gap. Germline-derived CDR1 and CDR2 are LGHNA and YNFKEQ. DNA of the CDR3: TGTGCCAGCAGCCAAGGGAACAGGGAGCAGTATTTT. Translated, it gives CASSQGNREQYF.

This chain connects TRBV6-1 to TRBJ1-2; D remains unclear. There are 16 residues in the CDR3. CDR1 and CDR2 (germline): MNHNS, SASEGT. V lost 4 bases to trimming and J lost 0 bases, with 15 bases between them. CDR3 sequence (DNA): TGTGCCAGCAGTGGAGGGAATTTTTGGTCTAACTATGGCTACACCTTC. Its protein is CASSGGNFWSNYGYTF.

The chain uses TRBV19 and TRBJ1-1; tentatively, D is TRBD1 (6 bases). V lost 5 bases to trimming and J lost 6 bases, with 16 bases between them. The germline gives CDR1 LNHDA, CDR2 SQIVND (reference sequence). This CDR3 has 14 residues. The CDR3 protein is CASSAGARVPEAFF. The DNA of the CDR3 is TGTGCCAGTAGTGCAGGGGCCAGGGTCCCTGAAGCTTTCTTT.

Comment on this clone: At one end, the junction sequence differs from germline, possibly due to a read error. This same CDR3 is encoded by further DNA sequences in the sample. The chain carries TRBV30 and TRBJ1-6, with D unclear. The germline gives CDR1 GTSNPN, CDR2 SVGIG (reference sequence). CDR3 size: 12 residues. Here the CDR3 reads CAWNRDYSPLHF. CDR3 nucleotides: TGTGCCTGGAACCGAGACTATTCCCCCCTCCACTTT.

The chain joins TRBV4-1 to TRBJ1-1; D is undetermined. V lost 2 bases and J lost 6, with 10 bases in between. Germline CDR1 is MGHRA and CDR2 is YSYEKL. There are 13 residues in the CDR3. CDR3 sequence (DNA): TGCGCCAGCAGCCAAACATCGAGGGCTGAAGCTTTCTTT. Translated, it gives CASSQTSRAEAFF.

The chain is built from TRBV7-6 and TRBJ2-5; a weak D match, TRBD1 (5 bases). CDR3 length: 14 amino acids. Trimming removed 5 bases at V and 2 bases at J, with 12 bases between. Germline CDR1 is SGHVS and CDR2 is FNYEAQ. CDR3 DNA sequence: TGTGCCAGCAGCCCTAGGGGCCATCAAGAGACCCAGTACTTC. Protein product: CASSPRGHQETQYF.

The rearrangement uses TRBV7-9 and TRBJ2-2, with 9 bases that match TRBD1. Germline values: CDR1 SEHNR, CDR2 FQNEAQ (reference sequence). This CDR3 spans 17 amino acids. V lost 3 bases to trimming and J lost 2 bases; unmatched junction nucleotides: 7. CDR3 DNA sequence: TGTGCCAGCAGCTTTGGGTCGGGACAGGGAAACACCGGGGAGCTGTTTTTT. This codes for CASSFGSGQGNTGELFF. Supplemented by reference TRBV7-9 and TRBJ2-2, the full variable domain reads DTGVSQNPRHKITKRGQNVTFRCDPISEHNRLYWYRQTLGQGPEFLTYFQNEAQLEKSRLLSDRFSAERPKGSFSTLEIQRTEQGDSAMYLCASSFGSGQGNTGELFFGEGSRLTVL.